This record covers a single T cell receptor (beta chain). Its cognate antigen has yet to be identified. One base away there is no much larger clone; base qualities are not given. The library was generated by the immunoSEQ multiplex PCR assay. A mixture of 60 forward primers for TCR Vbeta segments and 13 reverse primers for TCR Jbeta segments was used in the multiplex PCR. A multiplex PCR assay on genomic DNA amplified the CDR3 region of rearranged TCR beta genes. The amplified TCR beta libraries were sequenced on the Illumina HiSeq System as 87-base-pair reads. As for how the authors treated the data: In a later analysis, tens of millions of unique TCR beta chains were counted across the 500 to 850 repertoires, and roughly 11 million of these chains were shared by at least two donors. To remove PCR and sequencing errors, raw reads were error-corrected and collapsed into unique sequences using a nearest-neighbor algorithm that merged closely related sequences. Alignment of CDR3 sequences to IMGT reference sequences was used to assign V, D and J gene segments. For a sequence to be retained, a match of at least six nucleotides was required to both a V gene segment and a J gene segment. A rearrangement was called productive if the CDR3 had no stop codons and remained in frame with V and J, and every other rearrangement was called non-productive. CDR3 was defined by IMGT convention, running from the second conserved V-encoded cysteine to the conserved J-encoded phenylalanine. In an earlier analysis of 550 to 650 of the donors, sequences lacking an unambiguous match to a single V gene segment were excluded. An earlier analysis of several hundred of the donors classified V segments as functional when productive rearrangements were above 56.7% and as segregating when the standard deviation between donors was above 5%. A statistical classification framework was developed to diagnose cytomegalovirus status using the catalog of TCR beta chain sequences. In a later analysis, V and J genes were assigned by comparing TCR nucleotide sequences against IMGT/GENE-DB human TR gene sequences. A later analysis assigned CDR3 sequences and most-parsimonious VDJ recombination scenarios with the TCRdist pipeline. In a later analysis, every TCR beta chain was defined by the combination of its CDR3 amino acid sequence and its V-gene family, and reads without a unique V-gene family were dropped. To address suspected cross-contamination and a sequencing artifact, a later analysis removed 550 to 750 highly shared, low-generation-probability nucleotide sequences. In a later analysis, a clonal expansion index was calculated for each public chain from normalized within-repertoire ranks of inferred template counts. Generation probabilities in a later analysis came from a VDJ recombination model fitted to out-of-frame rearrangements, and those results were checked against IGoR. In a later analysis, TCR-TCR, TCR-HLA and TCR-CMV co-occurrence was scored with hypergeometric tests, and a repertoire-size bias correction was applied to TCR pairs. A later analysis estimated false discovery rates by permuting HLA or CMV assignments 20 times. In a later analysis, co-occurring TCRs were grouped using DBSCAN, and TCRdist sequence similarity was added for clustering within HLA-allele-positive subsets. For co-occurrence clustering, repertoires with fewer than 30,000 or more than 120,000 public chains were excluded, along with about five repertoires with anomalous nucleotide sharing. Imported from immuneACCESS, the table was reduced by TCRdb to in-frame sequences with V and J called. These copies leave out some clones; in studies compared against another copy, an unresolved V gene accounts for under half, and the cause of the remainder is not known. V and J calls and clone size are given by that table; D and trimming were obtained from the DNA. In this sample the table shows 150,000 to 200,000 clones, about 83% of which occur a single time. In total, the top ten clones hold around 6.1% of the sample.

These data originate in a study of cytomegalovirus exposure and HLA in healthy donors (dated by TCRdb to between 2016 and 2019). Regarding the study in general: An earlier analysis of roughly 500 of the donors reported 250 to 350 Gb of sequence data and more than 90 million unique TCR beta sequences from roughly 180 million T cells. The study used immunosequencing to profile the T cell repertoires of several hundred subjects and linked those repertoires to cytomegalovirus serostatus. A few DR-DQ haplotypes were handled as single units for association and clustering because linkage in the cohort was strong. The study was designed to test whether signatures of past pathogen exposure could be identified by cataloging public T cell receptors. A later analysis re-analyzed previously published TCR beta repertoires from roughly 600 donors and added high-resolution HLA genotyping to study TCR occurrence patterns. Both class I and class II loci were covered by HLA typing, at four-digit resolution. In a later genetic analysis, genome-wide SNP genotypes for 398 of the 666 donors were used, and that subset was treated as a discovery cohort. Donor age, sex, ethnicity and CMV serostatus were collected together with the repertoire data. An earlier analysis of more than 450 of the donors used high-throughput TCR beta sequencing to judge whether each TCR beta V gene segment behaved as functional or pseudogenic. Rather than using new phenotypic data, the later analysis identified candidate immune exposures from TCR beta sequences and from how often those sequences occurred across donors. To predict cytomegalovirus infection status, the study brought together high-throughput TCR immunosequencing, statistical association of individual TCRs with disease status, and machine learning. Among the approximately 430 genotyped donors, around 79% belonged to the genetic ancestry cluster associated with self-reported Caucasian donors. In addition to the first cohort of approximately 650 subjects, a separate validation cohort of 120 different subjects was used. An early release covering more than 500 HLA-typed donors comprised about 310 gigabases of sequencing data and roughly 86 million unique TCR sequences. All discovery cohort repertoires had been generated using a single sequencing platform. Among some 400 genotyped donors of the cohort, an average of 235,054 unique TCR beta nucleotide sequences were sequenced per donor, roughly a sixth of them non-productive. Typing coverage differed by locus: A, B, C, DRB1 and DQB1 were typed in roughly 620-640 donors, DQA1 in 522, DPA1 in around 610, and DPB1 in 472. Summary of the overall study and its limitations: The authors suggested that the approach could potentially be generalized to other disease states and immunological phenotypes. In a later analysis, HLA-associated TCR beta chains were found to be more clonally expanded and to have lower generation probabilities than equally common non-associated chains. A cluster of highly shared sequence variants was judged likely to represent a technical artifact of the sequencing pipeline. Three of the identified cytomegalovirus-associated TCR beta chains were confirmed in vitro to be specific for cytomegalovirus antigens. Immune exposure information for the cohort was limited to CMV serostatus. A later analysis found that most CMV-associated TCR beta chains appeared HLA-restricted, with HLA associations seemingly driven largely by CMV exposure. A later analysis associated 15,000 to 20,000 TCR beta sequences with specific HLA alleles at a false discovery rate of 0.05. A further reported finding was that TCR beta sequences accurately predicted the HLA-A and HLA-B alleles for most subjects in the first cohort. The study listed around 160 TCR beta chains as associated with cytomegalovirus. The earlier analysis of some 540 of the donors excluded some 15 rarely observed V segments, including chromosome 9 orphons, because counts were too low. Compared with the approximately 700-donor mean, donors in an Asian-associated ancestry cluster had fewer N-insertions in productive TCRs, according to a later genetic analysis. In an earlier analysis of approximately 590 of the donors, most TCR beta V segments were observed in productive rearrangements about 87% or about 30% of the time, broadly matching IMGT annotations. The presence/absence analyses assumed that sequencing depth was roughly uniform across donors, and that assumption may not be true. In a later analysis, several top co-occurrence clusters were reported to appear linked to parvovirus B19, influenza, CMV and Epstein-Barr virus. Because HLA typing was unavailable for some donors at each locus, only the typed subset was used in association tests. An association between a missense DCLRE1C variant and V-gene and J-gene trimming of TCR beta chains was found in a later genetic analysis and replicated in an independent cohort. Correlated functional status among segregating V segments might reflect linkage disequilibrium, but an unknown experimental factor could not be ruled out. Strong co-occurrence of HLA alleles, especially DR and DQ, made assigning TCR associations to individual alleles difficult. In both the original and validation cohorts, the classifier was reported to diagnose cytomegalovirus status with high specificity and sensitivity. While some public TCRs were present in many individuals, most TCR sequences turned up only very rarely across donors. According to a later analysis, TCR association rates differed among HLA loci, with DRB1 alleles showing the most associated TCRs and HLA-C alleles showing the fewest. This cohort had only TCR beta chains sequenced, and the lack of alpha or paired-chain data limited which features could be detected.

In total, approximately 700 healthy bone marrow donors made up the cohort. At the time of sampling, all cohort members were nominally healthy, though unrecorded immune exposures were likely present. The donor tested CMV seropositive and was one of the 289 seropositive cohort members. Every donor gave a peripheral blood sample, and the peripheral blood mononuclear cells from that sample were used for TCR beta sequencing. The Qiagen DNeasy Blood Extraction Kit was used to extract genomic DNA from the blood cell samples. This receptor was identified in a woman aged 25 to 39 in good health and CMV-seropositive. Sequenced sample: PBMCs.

The CDR3 has the sequence CASSEIRLAGAGELFF. The sequenced DNA: TGTGCCAGCAGTGAAATCAGGCTAGCGGGAGCCGGGGAGCTGTTTTTT. The chain couples TRBV2 to TRBJ2-2, with 10 bases matching TRBD2. The CDR3 contains 16 residues, cysteine and phenylalanine counted. Solely the CDR3 DNA is kept, with 48 bases framed from the first base. The germline V end is reduced by 2 bases and the J end by 6 bases; junction bases left unmatched: 6. CDR1 and CDR2 were assigned from the germline V gene as SNHLY and FYNNEI.